Listed below are T cell receptor beta chains from one sample, sequenced in a study of blood T cell repertoires in COVID-19. The repertoire was sequenced with immunoSEQ multiplex PCR; TCRdb's copy has only in-frame clones and lacks some. The data contain about 240,000 clones, around 89% of them seen just once; the ten biggest clones take up 3.5% to 4.5%. The sequenced sample was PBMCs or T cells enriched from blood (not recorded which). The receptors originated from a woman aged 25 to 39 who had recovered from COVID-19. The CDR3 runs from the conserved cysteine through the conserved F or W. D genes are given only for firm matches. Size is stated for part of the rows, as once, few or many counts, or as a class when the clone is expanded.

abundance | d_gene | j_gene | v_gene | len | CDR3aa | CDR3nt
- | TRBD1 | TRBJ2-7 | TRBV30 | 14 | CAWTPGQGTYEQYF | TGTGCCTGGACTCCGGGACAGGGGACCTACGAGCAGTACTTC
- | - | TRBJ1-1 | TRBV19 | 13 | CASSTGVNTEAFF | TGTGCCAGTAGTACAGGGGTGAACACTGAAGCTTTCTTT
- | - | TRBJ1-4 | TRBV19 | 15 | CASSIYGVPNEKLFF | TGTGCCAGTAGTATATACGGGGTCCCGAATGAAAAACTGTTTTTT
- | - | TRBJ1-1 | TRBV4-3 | 15 | CASSQAVLGATEAFF | TGCGCCAGCAGCCAAGCGGTTTTAGGGGCCACTGAAGCTTTCTTT
once | - | TRBJ1-2 | TRBV7-2 | 13 | CASSFYPPHGYTF | TGTGCCAGCAGCTTCTACCCCCCACATGGCTACACCTTC
- | - | TRBJ2-7 | TRBV3-1/TRBV3-2 | 13 | CASSQDETEVQYF | TGTGCCAGCAGCCAAGATGAGACAGAAGTGCAGTACTTC
- | TRBD1 | TRBJ1-3 | TRBV3-1/TRBV3-2 | 14 | CASRPTGVLDTIYF | TGTGCCAGCAGACCCACAGGGGTATTAGACACCATATATTTT
- | TRBD1 | TRBJ1-2 | TRBV30 | 14 | CAWKAGTGVMHYTF | TGTGCCTGGAAAGCCGGGACAGGGGTGATGCACTACACCTTC
- | - | TRBJ1-5 | TRBV7-6 | 15 | CASSSGQLSNQPQHF | TGTGCCAGCAGTTCCGGACAGCTTAGCAATCAGCCCCAGCATTTT
- | TRBD2 | TRBJ2-1 | TRBV29-1 | 15 | CSAGLAGGQYNEQFF | TGCAGCGCCGGACTAGCGGGAGGACAATACAATGAGCAGTTCTTC
few | - | TRBJ1-2 | TRBV7-9 | 15 | CASSFSGVGTYGYTF | TGTGCCAGCAGCTTTTCAGGGGTCGGGACCTATGGCTACACCTTC
- | TRBD1 | TRBJ2-7 | TRBV7-9 | 14 | CASSLLRGPREQYF | TGTGCCAGCAGCTTACTAAGGGGGCCGCGAGAGCAGTACTTC
- | TRBD1 | TRBJ2-7 | TRBV4-3 | 14 | CASSQGTGYYEQYF | TGCGCCAGCAGCCAAGGGACAGGGTACTACGAGCAGTACTTC
- | - | TRBJ1-1 | TRBV6-5 | 13 | CASSYSANTEAFF | TGTGCCAGCAGTTACTCGGCGAACACTGAAGCTTTCTTT
- | TRBD1 | TRBJ1-4 | TRBV4-2 | 16 | CASSSRQGQGDEKLFF | TGTGCCAGCAGCTCCCGCCAGGGACAGGGAGATGAAAAACTGTTTTTT
- | - | TRBJ2-7 | TRBV7-9 | 11 | CASSAAYEQYF | TGTGCCAGCAGCGCGGCCTACGAGCAGTACTTC
- | TRBD1 | TRBJ1-2 | TRBV5-1 | 15 | CASSLGTGDFYGYTF | TGCGCCAGCAGCTTGGGAACAGGGGACTTCTATGGCTACACCTTC
- | TRBD1 | TRBJ1-2 | TRBV30 | 14 | CAWSGQGESYGYTF | TGTGCCTGGAGTGGACAGGGTGAAAGTTATGGCTACACCTTC
- | - | TRBJ1-1 | TRBV4-3 | 14 | CASSQEPRSTEAFF | TGCGCCAGCAGCCAAGAGCCCAGGTCCACTGAAGCTTTCTTT
- | - | TRBJ2-5 | TRBV5-1 | 14 | CASSSAAGKETQYF | TGCGCCAGCAGCTCGGCGGCGGGTAAGGAGACCCAGTACTTC
- | - | TRBJ1-1 | TRBV19 | 15 | CASSIGGAANTEAFF | TGTGCCAGTAGTATAGGTGGGGCTGCGAACACTGAAGCTTTCTTT
- | TRBD1 | TRBJ2-1 | TRBV5-1 | 15 | CASSPGTGDYNEQFF | TGCGCCAGCAGCCCCGGGACAGGGGACTACAATGAGCAGTTCTTC
- | TRBD2 | TRBJ2-1 | TRBV6-6 | 15 | CASSPGLAAQNEQFF | TGTGCCAGCAGCCCGGGACTAGCGGCCCAAAATGAGCAGTTCTTC
- | TRBD1 | TRBJ2-7 | TRBV15 | 16 | CATSRAAGQVSYEQYF | TGTGCCACCAGCAGAGCCGCGGGACAGGTCTCCTACGAGCAGTACTTC
few | - | TRBJ1-6 | TRBV5-6 | 15 | CASSFVGTYNSPLHF | TGTGCCAGCTCTTTCGTCGGGACCTATAATTCACCCCTCCACTTT
- | - | TRBJ2-1 | TRBV9 | 13 | CASSVGSPNEQFF | TGTGCCAGCAGCGTAGGAAGCCCCAATGAGCAGTTCTTC
- | TRBD1 | TRBJ2-2 | TRBV24-1 | 16 | CATSPRRQGITGELFF | TGTGCCACCAGTCCAAGAAGACAGGGAATCACCGGGGAGCTGTTTTTT
- | TRBD2 | TRBJ2-3 | TRBV4-1 | 16 | CASSLGRTSGTDTQYF | TGCGCCAGCAGCCTTGGGCGGACTAGCGGCACAGATACGCAGTATTTT
few | TRBD1 | TRBJ1-1 | TRBV6-5 | 12 | CASIRGLWEAFF | TGTGCCAGCATCAGGGGGCTCTGGGAGGCTTTCTTT
- | - | TRBJ1-1 | TRBV29-1 | 13 | CSWTDGMNTEAFF | TGCAGCTGGACAGACGGAATGAACACTGAAGCTTTCTTT
- | - | TRBJ2-3 | TRBV19 | 14 | CATQEGLRTDTQYF | TGTGCCACTCAGGAGGGTTTACGCACAGATACGCAGTATTTT
- | - | TRBJ2-5 | TRBV19 | 13 | CASQTGNHETQYF | TGTGCCAGTCAAACAGGGAATCACGAGACCCAGTACTTC
few | - | TRBJ1-1 | TRBV18 | 17 | CASSPSPRRGRNTEAFF | TGTGCCAGCTCACCCTCGCCTCGCAGGGGAAGGAACACTGAAGCTTTCTTT
- | - | TRBJ2-4 | TRBV9 | 14 | CASSVGGGKNIQYF | TGTGCCAGCAGCGTAGGTGGAGGGAAAAACATTCAGTACTTC
few | TRBD1 | TRBJ1-1 | TRBV11-2 | 14 | CASSLTGADTEAFF | TGTGCCAGCAGCCTAACAGGGGCGGACACTGAAGCTTTCTTT
- | TRBD2 | TRBJ2-5 | TRBV5-1 | 23 | CASSLAFPHWGLAGGKNQETQYF | TGCGCCAGCAGCTTGGCCTTCCCCCATTGGGGACTAGCGGGAGGCAAGAACCAAGAGACCCAGTACTTC
- | TRBD2 | TRBJ2-1 | TRBV19 | 15 | CASSPSGTSYNEQFF | TGTGCCAGTAGTCCAAGCGGGACTTCCTACAATGAGCAGTTCTTC
- | TRBD2 | TRBJ2-1 | TRBV6-2/TRBV6-3 | 19 | CASSYNFRSSGRIYNEQFF | TGTGCCAGCAGTTACAATTTTCGGAGTAGCGGGAGGATATACAATGAGCAGTTCTTC
- | TRBD2 | TRBJ2-7 | TRBV7-8 | 15 | CASSLGLAATYEQYF | TGTGCCAGCAGCTTAGGGCTAGCGGCGACCTACGAGCAGTACTTC
once | TRBD1 | TRBJ2-2 | TRBV19 | 14 | CASRQGQGTGELFF | TGTGCCAGCAGACAGGGGCAGGGCACCGGGGAGCTGTTTTTT
- | - | TRBJ1-1 | TRBV7-2 | 15 | CASSLGAGMNTEAFF | TGTGCCAGCAGCTTAGGGGCAGGAATGAACACTGAAGCTTTCTTT
- | TRBD2 | TRBJ2-7 | TRBV11-2 | 17 | CASSSLIRTSGPYEQYF | TGTGCCAGCAGCTCCTTAATCAGGACTAGCGGACCTTACGAGCAGTACTTC
- | - | TRBJ2-5 | TRBV19 | 10 | CATGQETQYF | TGTGCCACAGGGCAAGAGACCCAGTACTTC
- | - | TRBJ1-1 | TRBV6-5 | 13 | CASGWGGNTEAFF | TGTGCCAGCGGGTGGGGGGGGAACACTGAAGCTTTCTTT